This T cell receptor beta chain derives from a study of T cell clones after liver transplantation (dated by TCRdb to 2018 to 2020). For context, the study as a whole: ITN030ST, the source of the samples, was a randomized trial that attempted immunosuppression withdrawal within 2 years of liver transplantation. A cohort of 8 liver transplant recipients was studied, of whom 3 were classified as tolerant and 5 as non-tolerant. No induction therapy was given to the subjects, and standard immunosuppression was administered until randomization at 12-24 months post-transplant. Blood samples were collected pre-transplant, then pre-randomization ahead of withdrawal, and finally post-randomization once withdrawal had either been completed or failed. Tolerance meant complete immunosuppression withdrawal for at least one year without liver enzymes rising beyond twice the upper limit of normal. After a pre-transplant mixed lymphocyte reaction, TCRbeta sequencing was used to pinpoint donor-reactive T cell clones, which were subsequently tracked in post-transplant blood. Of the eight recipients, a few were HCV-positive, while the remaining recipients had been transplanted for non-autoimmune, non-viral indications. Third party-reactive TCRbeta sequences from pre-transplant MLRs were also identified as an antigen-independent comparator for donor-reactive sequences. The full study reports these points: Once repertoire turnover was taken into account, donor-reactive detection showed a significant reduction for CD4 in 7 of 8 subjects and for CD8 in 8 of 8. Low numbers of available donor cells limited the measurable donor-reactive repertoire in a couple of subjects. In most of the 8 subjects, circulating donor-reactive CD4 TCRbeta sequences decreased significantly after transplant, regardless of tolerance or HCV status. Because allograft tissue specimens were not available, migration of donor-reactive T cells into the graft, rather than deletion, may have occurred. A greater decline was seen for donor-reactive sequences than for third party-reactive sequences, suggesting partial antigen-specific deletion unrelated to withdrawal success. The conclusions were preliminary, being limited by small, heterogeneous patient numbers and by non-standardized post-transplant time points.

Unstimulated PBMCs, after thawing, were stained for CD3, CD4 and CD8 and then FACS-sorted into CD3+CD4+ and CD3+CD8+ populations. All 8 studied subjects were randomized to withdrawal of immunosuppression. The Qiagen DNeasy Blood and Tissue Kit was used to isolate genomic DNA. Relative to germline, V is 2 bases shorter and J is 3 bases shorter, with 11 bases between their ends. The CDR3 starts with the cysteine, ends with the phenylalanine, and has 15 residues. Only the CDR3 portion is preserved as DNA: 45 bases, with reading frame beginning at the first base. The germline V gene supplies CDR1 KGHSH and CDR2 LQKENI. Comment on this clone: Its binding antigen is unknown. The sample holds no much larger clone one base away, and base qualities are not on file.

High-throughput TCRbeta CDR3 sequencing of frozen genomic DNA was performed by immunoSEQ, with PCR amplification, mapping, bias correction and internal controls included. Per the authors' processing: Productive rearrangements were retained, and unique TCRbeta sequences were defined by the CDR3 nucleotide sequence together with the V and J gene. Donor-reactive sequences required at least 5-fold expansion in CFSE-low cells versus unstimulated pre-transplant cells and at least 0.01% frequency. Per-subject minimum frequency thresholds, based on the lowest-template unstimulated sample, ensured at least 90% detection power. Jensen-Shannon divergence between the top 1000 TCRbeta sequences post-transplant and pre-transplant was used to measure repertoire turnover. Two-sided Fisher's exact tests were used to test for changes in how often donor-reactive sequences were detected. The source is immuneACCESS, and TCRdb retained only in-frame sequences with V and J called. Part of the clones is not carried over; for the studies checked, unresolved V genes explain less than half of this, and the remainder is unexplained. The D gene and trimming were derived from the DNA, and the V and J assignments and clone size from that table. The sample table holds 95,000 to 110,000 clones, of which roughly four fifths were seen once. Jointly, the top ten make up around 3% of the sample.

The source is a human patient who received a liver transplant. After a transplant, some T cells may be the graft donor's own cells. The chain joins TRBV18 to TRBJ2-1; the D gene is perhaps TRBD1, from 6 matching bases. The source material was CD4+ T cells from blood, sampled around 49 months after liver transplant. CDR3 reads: CASSPSAGDYNEQFF. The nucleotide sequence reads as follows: TGTGCCAGCTCACCATCCGCAGGGGACTACAATGAGCAGTTCTTC.